These 29 T cell receptor beta chains came from one sample sequenced in a study of beta chain features in type 1 diabetes. Expressed TCRB transcripts were sequenced because the isolated RNA had all been reverse transcribed beforehand. Using immunoSEQ multiplex PCR, the repertoire was profiled, and TCRdb retains in-frame clones only, with some absent. The sample contains fewer than 250,000 clones, roughly 13% of which appear only once. Sequenced material: naive CD4+ T cells from blood. The receptors stem from a woman between 40 and 50 years old in good health.

The chain couples TRBV6-5 to TRBJ1-1, with no clear D. Germline V gene sequence: CDR1 MNHEY, CDR2 SVGAGI. This CDR3 spans 15 amino acids. The ends were cut back, 1 base at V and 1 base at J, with 10 bases in the middle. CDR3 in amino acids: CASSYFPGGNTEAFF. The CDR3 bases are TGTGCCAGCAGTTACTTTCCAGGAGGGAACACTGAAGCTTTCTTT.

This clone occurred a few times. CDR3 region: CSASNRARYTF. Here the CDR3 DNA reads TGCAGTGCTAGTAACAGGGCCCGCTACACCTTC. This chain links TRBV20-1 with TRBJ1-2; a possible D gene is TRBD1 (6 bases). The CDR3 has 11 residues. Germline CDR1 DFQATT, CDR2 SNEGSKA (reference sequence). V shed 3 bases and J shed 9 bases, with 11 bases lying between them.

J is TRBJ2-2 and V is TRBV25-1; TRBD1 aligns across 10 bases. The CDR3 spans 16 residues. Unmatched junction bases numbered 7, after V lost 6 bases and J lost 3 bases. Germline-derived CDR1 and CDR2 are MGHDK and SYGVNS. The CDR3 loop reads CASRLAGTGDTGELFF. CDR3 coding DNA: TGTGCCAGCAGACTCGCCGGGACAGGGGACACCGGGGAGCTGTTTTTT. The full variable domain, with the rest looked up from reference TRBV25-1 and TRBJ2-2, is EADIYQTPRYLVIGTGKKITLECSQTMGHDKMYWYQQDPGMELHLIHYSYGVNSTEKGDLSSESTVSRIRTEHFPLTLESARPSHTSQYLCASRLAGTGDTGELFFGEGSRLTVL.

This clone was seen more than once but under ten times. This sequence joins TRBV7-9 and TRBJ2-7; 9 bases map to TRBD1. CDR3 size: 16 residues. Germline V gives CDR1 SEHNR, CDR2 FQNEAQ (reference sequence). The junction had 7 bases not matched to a gene; V was cut back by 1 base and J by 3 bases. The CDR3 loop reads CASSLVHRGHNYEQYF. The CDR3 coding sequence is TGTGCCAGCAGCTTAGTCCACAGGGGGCACAACTACGAGCAGTACTTC.

This clone has more than one count but fewer than ten. The chain employs TRBV5-4 and TRBJ2-3; maybe TRBD2 (6 bases). CDR3 length: 18 residues. Germline lookup yields CDR1 SGHNT and CDR2 YYREEE (reference sequence). Trimming took off 4 bases at V and 1 base at J, with 22 bases between the two ends. CDR3 residues: CASSPRPGAGNRTDTQYF. The CDR3 nucleotides read TGTGCCAGCAGCCCACGCCCCGGAGCGGGTAACCGCACAGATACGCAGTATTTT.

This sequence joins TRBV4-3 and TRBJ2-3, with 9 bases fitting TRBD1. CDR1 LGHNA and CDR2 YSLEER come from the germline V gene. CDR3 length equals 15 residues. J gave up 6 bases and V 1 base, and 5 bases lay outside the gene matches. CDR3 sequence: CASSQGDRVRDTQYF. CDR3 DNA: TGCGCCAGCAGCCAAGGGGACAGGGTGCGGGATACGCAGTATTTT.

There are a few counts of this clone. The V call is TRBV27, the J call TRBJ1-2; D unresolved. CDR1 is MNHEY and CDR2 is SMNVEV in the germline V gene (reference sequence). The V end was cut by 2 bases, the J end by 2 bases, with 9 bases between. The CDR3 contains 14 residues. CDR3 in amino acids: CASSLNPLNYGYTF. The CDR3 nucleotides read TGTGCCAGCAGTTTAAATCCTCTCAACTATGGCTACACCTTC.

This clone has more than one count but fewer than ten. The chain links TRBV9 to TRBJ2-1; D possibly corresponds to TRBD2 (6 bases). Germline V gene data show CDR1 as SGDLS and CDR2 as YYNGEE. Trimming removed 0 bases from V and 9 bases from J, with 28 bases in between. The CDR3 has 19 residues. CDR3 amino acids: CASSVVSGSRGEMTGEQFF. The CDR3 coding sequence is TGTGCCAGCAGCGTAGTAAGCGGATCGCGGGGCGAAATGACCGGTGAGCAGTTCTTC.

This clone has more than one count but fewer than ten. The rearrangement links TRBV4-1 to TRBJ2-7; a possible D gene is TRBD2 (7 bases). The V gene's germline CDR1 is MGHRA and CDR2 YSYEKL. The CDR3 length is 16 residues. Trimming took 4 bases from V and 0 from J, leaving 16 bases between them. The CDR3: CASSLTRGGASYEQYF. The CDR3 bases are TGCGCCAGCAGCCTTACTCGAGGGGGGGCCTCCTACGAGCAGTACTTC.

The V call is TRBV10-3, the J call TRBJ1-5; TRBD1 is a possible D gene (5 bases). V lost 1 base to trimming and J lost 11 bases, with 9 bases between them. CDR1 and CDR2 (germline): ENHRY, SYGVKD. There are 12 residues in the CDR3. CDR3 sequence reads: CAISELTGAQHF. The CDR3 DNA follows: TGTGCCATCAGTGAGTTAACAGGAGCCCAGCATTTT.

This clone was counted only a few times. This chain links TRBV15 with TRBJ2-7, with 9 bases fitting TRBD1. V shed 5 bases and J 0 bases; nucleotides not matched to a gene: 8. The CDR3 consists of 16 residues. Germline lookup yields CDR1 LNHNV and CDR2 YYDKDF (reference sequence). The chain's CDR3 is CATSWTDRGISYEQYF. CDR3 DNA sequence: TGTGCCACCAGCTGGACTGACAGGGGGATCTCCTACGAGCAGTACTTC.

The rearrangement uses TRBV7-9 and TRBJ1-4, with D possibly being TRBD1 (6 bases). The CDR3 is made up of 14 amino acids. Germline-derived CDR1 and CDR2 are SEHNR and FQNEAQ (reference sequence). V lost 6 bases, J lost 3 bases, and 11 bases lay in between. The CDR3 region has the DNA TGTGCCAGCAGTTTCGGACAGCCTAATGAAAAACTGTTTTTT. It translates to CASSFGQPNEKLFF.

V is TRBV5-4 and J is TRBJ1-2; D is perhaps TRBD1 (6 bases). Germline V gene lookup returns CDR1 SGHNT and CDR2 YYREEE (reference sequence). Trimming took 2 bases from V and 5 from J, leaving 16 bases between them. The CDR3 runs 15 residues. The CDR3 loop is CASSFLGQGGYGYTF. The CDR3 bases are TGTGCCAGCAGCTTTTTGGGGCAAGGGGGTTATGGCTACACCTTC.

This rearrangement joins TRBV14 to TRBJ2-7, with D unclear. This CDR3 region has 13 residues. Germline-derived CDR1 and CDR2 are SGHDN and FVKESK. The V end was cut by 1 base, the J end by 2 bases, with 6 bases between. CDR3 in amino acids: CASSQVRTYEQYF. As DNA, the CDR3 is TGTGCCAGCAGCCAAGTCAGGACCTACGAGCAGTACTTC. Full variable domain (outside the CDR3, taken from reference TRBV14 and TRBJ2-7): EAGVTQFPSHSVIEKGQTVTLRCDPISGHDNLYWYRRVMGKEIKFLLHFVKESKQDESGMPNNRFLAERTGGTYSTLKVQPAELEDSGVYFCASSQVRTYEQYFGPGTRLTVT.

This clone was observed a handful of times. CDR3 residues: CASRLATGCGYTF. The CDR3 region has the DNA TGTGCAAGTCGCTTAGCGACGGGGTGCGGCTACACCTTC. The rearrangement links TRBV12-2 to TRBJ1-2. TRBV12-2 is a pseudogene locus. This CDR3 region has 13 residues.

This chain joins TRBV4-1 and TRBJ2-2; 7 bases are shared with TRBD2. The junction had 7 bases not matched to a gene; V was cut back by 1 base and J by 5 bases. Germline V gene lookup returns CDR1 MGHRA and CDR2 YSYEKL. The CDR3 sequence is 16 residues long. CDR3 amino acids: CASSQAGGLGTGELFF. The CDR3 DNA reads TGCGCCAGCAGCCAAGCCGGGGGGTTAGGGACCGGGGAGCTGTTTTTT.

This clone came up a few times. The V gene is TRBV7-9, the J gene TRBJ1-5, with TRBD1 matching 8 bases. Per germline, CDR1 SEHNR and CDR2 FQNEAQ (reference sequence). V was pared by 1 base and J by 1 base, with 12 bases of the junction left unmatched. CDR3 length: 19 residues. The CDR3 sequence is CASSLVGVRGRPSNQPQHF. As DNA, the CDR3 is TGTGCCAGCAGCTTAGTAGGGGTCAGGGGGCGCCCGAGCAATCAGCCCCAGCATTTT.

This clone was detected a few times. The chain has TRBV10-3 and TRBJ2-7; 8 bases match TRBD2. This CDR3 has 15 amino acids. The J segment lost 3 bases and the V segment lost 7 bases, leaving 11 bases of the junction unmatched. Per germline, CDR1 ENHRY and CDR2 SYGVKD. The CDR3 region has the DNA TGTGCCATCACGGCCACTAGCGGCCGAGACTACGAGCAGTACTTC. Translating gives CAITATSGRDYEQYF.

Only a few counts were recorded for this clone. The chain carries TRBV2 and TRBJ1-2; 10 bases agree with TRBD1. V trimming: 6 bases; J trimming: 8 bases; junction bases outside the gene matches: 6. This CDR3 has 13 amino acids. Per the germline V gene, CDR1 is SNHLY and CDR2 is FYNNEI. The CDR3 nucleotides are TGTGCCAGCAGCTCGACAGGGGGCGCCGGCTACACCTTC. Translating gives CASSSTGGAGYTF.

This clone has just a few counts. The chain uses TRBV18 and TRBJ2-1, with 7 nucleotides matching TRBD1. The CDR3 covers 14 residues. In germline, CDR1 is KGHSH, CDR2 LQKENI. V shed 1 base, J shed 6 bases, and the junction held 3 bases outside the gene matches. CDR3 residues: CASSPQTGSNEQFF. The DNA for the CDR3 is TGTGCCAGCTCACCACAGACAGGGAGCAATGAGCAGTTCTTC.

This chain links TRBV7-2 with TRBJ1-2; TRBD1 matches 9 bases. The V segment lost 5 bases and the J segment 8 bases; nucleotides outside the gene matches: 6. Germline V gives CDR1 SGHTA, CDR2 FQGNSA. The CDR3 spans 13 residues. This CDR3 is CASSTGTGLGYTF. Written as DNA, the CDR3 is TGTGCCAGCAGCACAGGGACAGGGTTAGGCTACACCTTC.

V usage is TRBV15 and J usage is TRBJ1-5; TRBD1 aligns across 9 bases. Germline CDR1 LNHNV, CDR2 YYDKDF (reference sequence). There are 16 residues in the CDR3. Trimming at V came to 0 bases and at J to 4 bases, leaving 4 bases not matched to a gene. This CDR3 reads CATSRDRTGENQPQHF. The CDR3 nucleotides are TGTGCCACCAGCAGAGACCGGACAGGGGAAAATCAGCCCCAGCATTTT.

This clone was detected ten times or more. The V gene is TRBV4-3, the J gene TRBJ2-7; TRBD2 agrees at 8 bases. Germline V gene sequence: CDR1 LGHNA, CDR2 YSLEER. The CDR3 sequence is 15 residues long. The V segment lost 3 bases and the J segment 4 bases; nucleotides outside the gene matches: 8. The CDR3 loop is CASSQERAGAYEQYF. In nucleotides, the CDR3 is TGCGCCAGCAGCCAGGAGCGAGCGGGGGCGTACGAGCAGTACTTC.

The genes are TRBV5-1 and TRBJ2-5; 12 positions match TRBD1. Germline V gene lookup returns CDR1 SGHRS and CDR2 YFSETQ. This CDR3 region has 16 residues. The V segment lost 4 bases and the J segment 4 bases; nucleotides outside the gene matches: 8. In nucleotides, the CDR3 is TGCGCCAGCAGCATCATCGGGACAGGGGGCGGAGAGACCCAGTACTTC. It is translated as CASSIIGTGGGETQYF.

This clone was seen only a few times. V is TRBV7-9 and J is TRBJ1-6; the D gene is possibly TRBD1 (6 bases). V gave up 0 bases and J gave up 9 bases, with 15 bases separating them. Germline V gene data show CDR1 as SEHNR and CDR2 as FQNEAQ (reference sequence). CDR3 size: 16 residues. The CDR3 coding sequence is TGTGCCAGCAGCTTAGCGAGGACAGCCTGGAGTTCACCCCTCCACTTT. Protein: CASSLARTAWSSPLHF. Based on the CDR3 plus reference TRBV7-9 and TRBJ1-6, the full variable domain is DTGVSQNPRHKITKRGQNVTFRCDPISEHNRLYWYRQTLGQGPEFLTYFQNEAQLEKSRLLSDRFSAERPKGSFSTLEIQRTEQGDSAMYLCASSLARTAWSSPLHFGNGTRLTVT.

This clone was found a few times. J is TRBJ2-3 and V is TRBV7-6, with D perhaps matching TRBD2 (5 bases). Trimming took 6 bases from V and 1 from J, leaving 11 bases between them. The CDR3 loop spans 14 amino acids. Germline-derived CDR1 and CDR2 are SGHVS and FNYEAQ. DNA for the CDR3: TGTGCCAGCAGTTTTTTTAGCGGCACAGATACGCAGTATTTT. Protein product: CASSFFSGTDTQYF.

This clone was detected a few times. V and J are TRBV2 and TRBJ2-5, with TRBD2 identical over 10 bases. V shed 0 bases and J 10 bases; nucleotides not matched to a gene: 8. The germline V gene has CDR1 SNHLY and CDR2 FYNNEI. CDR3 length equals 15 residues. The CDR3 region is CASSEATRTSGGQYF. The CDR3 region has the DNA TGTGCCAGCAGTGAAGCGACCCGGACTAGCGGTGGCCAGTACTTC.

The rearrangement links TRBV15 to TRBJ1-5; the D is unclear. Germline loops: CDR1 LNHNV, CDR2 YYDKDF (reference sequence). Trimming stripped 4 bases from V and 4 bases from J, with 8 bases between. This CDR3 is built from 13 residues. DNA of the CDR3: TGTGCCACCAGCAACCGGGAGAATCAGCCCCAGCATTTT. It codes for CATSNRENQPQHF.

There are a few counts of this clone. The chain joins TRBV25-1 to TRBJ1-2; a weak D match, TRBD1 (5 bases). There are 15 residues in the CDR3. Germline V gene sequence: CDR1 MGHDK, CDR2 SYGVNS. Trimming removed 1 base at V and 4 bases at J, with 13 bases between. The CDR3 loop reads CASSEFGRDFYGYTF. The CDR3 DNA follows: TGTGCCAGCAGTGAATTTGGCAGGGACTTCTATGGCTACACCTTC.